The clone carrying this T cell receptor (beta chain) was detected a few times. What it recognizes is unknown. The data originate from a study of T cells in Graves' hyperthyroidism and ophthalmopathy. Whole-study context: Initial diagnosis, before any treatment, was when peripheral blood was collected.

Uncontrolled infection, other autoimmune disease, pregnancy or lactation led to exclusion. Isolation of PBMCs was performed on around 9.3 ml fresh peripheral blood. TCR beta CDR3 regions were amplified from RNA. The TCR CDR3 first-round RT-PCR relied on the HTBI primer set. A single record per CDR3 protein comes from TCRdb applying MiXCR to the multiplex PCR reads. The sample carries around 570,000 distinct CDR3 sequences, 20% recorded once. Study results and caveats: The model's output predicted ophthalmopathy at a median of about 6.5 months prior to onset.

The sequencing input was blood. The source is a man in his forties or fifties with Graves' ophthalmopathy.

The CDR3 DNA reads as TGTGCCAGCAGTCCCGAGACGCCTTACTCCTACGAGCAGTACTTC. Translation gives CASSPETPYSYEQYF. V and J are TRBV28 and TRBJ2-7; D gene unclear. The V end was cut by 5 bases, the J end by 0 bases, with 14 bases between. Germline CDR1 and CDR2: MDHEN and SYDVKM. The CDR3 is made up of 15 amino acids.